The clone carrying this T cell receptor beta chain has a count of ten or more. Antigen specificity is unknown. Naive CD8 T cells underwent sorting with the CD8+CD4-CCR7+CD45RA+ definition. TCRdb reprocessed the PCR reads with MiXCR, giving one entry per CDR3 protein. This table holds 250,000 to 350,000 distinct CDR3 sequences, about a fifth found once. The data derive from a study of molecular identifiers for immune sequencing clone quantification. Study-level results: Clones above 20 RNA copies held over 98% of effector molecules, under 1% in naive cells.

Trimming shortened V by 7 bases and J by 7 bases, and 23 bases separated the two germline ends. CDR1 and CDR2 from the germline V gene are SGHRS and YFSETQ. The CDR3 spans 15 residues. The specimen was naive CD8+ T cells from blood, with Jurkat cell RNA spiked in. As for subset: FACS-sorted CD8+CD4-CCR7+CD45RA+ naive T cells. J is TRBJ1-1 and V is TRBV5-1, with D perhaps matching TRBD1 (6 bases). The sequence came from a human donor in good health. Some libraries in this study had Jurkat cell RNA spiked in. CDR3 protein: CASCQNMGGPHEAFF. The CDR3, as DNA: TGCGCCAGCTGTCAGAATATGGGGGGCCCCCATGAAGCTTTCTTT. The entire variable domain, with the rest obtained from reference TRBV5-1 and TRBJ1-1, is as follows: KAGVTQTPRYLIKTRGQQVTLSCSPISGHRSVSWYQQTPGQGLQFLFEYFSETQRNKGNFPGRFSGRQFSNSRSEMNVSTLELGDSALYLCASCQNMGGPHEAFFGQGTRLTVV.